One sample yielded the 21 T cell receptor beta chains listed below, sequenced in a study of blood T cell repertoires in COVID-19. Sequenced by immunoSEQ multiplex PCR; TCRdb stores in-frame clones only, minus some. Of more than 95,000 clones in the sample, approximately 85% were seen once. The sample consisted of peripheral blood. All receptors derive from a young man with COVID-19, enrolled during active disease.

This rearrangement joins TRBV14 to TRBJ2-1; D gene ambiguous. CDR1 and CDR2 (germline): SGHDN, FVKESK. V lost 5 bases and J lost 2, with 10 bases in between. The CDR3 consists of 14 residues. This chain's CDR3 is CASSGQVAYNEQFF. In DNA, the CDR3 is TGTGCCAGCAGCGGGCAGGTCGCCTACAATGAGCAGTTCTTC.

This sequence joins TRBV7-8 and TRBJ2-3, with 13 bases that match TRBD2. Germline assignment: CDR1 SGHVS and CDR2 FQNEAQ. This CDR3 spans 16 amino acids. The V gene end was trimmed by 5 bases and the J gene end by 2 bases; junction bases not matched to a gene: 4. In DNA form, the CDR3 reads TGTGCCAGCAGCACTGGACTAGCGGGGGTCACAGATACGCAGTATTTT. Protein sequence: CASSTGLAGVTDTQYF.

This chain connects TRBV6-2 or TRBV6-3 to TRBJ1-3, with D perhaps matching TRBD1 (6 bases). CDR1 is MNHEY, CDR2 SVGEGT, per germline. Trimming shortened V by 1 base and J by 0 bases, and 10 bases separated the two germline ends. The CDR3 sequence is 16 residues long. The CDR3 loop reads CASSYWGQGSGNTIYF. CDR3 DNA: TGTGCCAGCAGTTACTGGGGACAAGGCTCTGGAAACACCATATATTTT.

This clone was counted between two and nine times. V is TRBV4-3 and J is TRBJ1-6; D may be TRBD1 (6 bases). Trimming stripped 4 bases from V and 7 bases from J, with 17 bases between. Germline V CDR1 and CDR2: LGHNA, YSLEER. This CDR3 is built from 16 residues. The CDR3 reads CASSRTPSTGNSPLHF. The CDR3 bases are TGCGCCAGCAGCCGTACCCCGTCCACAGGGAATTCACCCCTCCACTTT.

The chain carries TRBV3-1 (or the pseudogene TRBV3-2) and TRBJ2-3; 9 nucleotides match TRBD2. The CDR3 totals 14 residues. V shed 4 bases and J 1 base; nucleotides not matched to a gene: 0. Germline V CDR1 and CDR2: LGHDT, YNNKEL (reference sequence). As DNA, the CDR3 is TGTGCCAGCAGCCGGACTAGCGGCACAGATACGCAGTATTTT. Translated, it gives CASSRTSGTDTQYF.

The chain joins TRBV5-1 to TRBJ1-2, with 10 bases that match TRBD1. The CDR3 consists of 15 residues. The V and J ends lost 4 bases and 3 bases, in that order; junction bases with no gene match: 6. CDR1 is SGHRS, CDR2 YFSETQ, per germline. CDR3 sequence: CASSAYGTGDYGYTF. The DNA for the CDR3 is TGCGCCAGCAGCGCATACGGGACAGGGGACTATGGCTACACCTTC.

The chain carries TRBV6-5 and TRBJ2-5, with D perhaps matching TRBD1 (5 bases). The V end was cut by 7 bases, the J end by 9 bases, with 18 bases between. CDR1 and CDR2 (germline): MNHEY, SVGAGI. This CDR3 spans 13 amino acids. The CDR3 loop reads CASIKGSPASQYF. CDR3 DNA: TGTGCCAGCATTAAGGGGTCCCCGGCCTCCCAGTACTTC.

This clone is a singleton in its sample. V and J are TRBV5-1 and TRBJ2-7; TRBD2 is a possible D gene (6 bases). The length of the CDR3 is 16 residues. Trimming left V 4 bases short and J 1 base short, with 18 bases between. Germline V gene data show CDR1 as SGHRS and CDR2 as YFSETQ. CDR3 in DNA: TGCGCCAGCAGCCTTTTAGCGGCATTGGGGTCCTACGAGCAGTACTTC. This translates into CASSLLAALGSYEQYF.

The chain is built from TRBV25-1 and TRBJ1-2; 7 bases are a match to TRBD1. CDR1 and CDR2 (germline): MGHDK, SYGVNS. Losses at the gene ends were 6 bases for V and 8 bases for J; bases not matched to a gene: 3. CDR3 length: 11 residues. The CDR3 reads CASSLGGGYTF. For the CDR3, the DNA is TGTGCCAGCAGCCTAGGGGGCGGCTACACCTTC.

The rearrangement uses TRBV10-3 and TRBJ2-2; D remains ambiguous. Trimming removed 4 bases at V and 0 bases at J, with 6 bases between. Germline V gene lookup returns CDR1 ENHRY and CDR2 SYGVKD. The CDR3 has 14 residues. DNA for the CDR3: TGTGCCATCAGTGGCGTCCCGAACACCGGGGAGCTGTTTTTT. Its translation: CAISGVPNTGELFF.

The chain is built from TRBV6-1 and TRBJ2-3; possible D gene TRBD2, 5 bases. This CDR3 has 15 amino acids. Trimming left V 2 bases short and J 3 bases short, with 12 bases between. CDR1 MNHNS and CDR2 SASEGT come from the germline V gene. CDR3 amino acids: CASSERPSLTDTQYF. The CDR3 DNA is TGTGCCAGCAGTGAACGGCCTAGCTTAACAGATACGCAGTATTTT.

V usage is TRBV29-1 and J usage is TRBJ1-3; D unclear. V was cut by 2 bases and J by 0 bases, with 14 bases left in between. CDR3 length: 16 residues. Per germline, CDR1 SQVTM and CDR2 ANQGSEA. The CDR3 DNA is TGCAGCGTTGAAACGGTTTTCTTGAACTCTGGAAACACCATATATTTT. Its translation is CSVETVFLNSGNTIYF.

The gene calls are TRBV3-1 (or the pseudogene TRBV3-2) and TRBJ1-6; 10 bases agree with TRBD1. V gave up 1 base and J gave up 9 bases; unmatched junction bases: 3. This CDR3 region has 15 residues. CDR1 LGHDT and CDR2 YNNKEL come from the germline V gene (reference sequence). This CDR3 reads CASSQGQGAVSPLHF. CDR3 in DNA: TGTGCCAGCAGCCAAGGACAGGGGGCAGTTTCACCCCTCCACTTT.

In DNA form, the CDR3 reads TGTGCCTGGAGTAAAGGGGGCGCAGGCTATGGCTACACCTTC. This gives the protein CAWSKGGAGYGYTF. The V gene is TRBV30, the J gene TRBJ1-2, with 7 bases fitting TRBD1. This CDR3 spans 14 amino acids. The germline V gene encodes CDR1 GTSNPN and CDR2 SVGIG (reference sequence). V trimming: 2 bases; J trimming: 4 bases; junction bases outside the gene matches: 7.

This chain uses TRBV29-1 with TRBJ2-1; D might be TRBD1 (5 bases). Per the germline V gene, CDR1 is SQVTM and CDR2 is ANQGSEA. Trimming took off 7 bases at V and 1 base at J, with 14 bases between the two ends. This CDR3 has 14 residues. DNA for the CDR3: TGCAGCGCAAAGCAGGGCGGATCCTACAATGAGCAGTTCTTC. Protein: CSAKQGGSYNEQFF.

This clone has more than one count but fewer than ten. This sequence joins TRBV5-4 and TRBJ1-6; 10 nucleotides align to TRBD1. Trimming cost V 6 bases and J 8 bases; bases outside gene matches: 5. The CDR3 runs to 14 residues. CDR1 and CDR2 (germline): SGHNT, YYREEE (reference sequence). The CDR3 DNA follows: TGTGCCAGCACCGGGGACAGGGGCGATTCACCCCTCCACTTT. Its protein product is CASTGDRGDSPLHF. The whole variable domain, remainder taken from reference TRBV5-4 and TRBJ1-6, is ETGVTQSPTHLIKTRGQQVTLRCSSQSGHNTVSWYQQALGQGPQFIFQYYREEENGRGNFPPRFSGLQFPNYSSELNVNALELDDSALYLCASTGDRGDSPLHFGNGTRLTVT.

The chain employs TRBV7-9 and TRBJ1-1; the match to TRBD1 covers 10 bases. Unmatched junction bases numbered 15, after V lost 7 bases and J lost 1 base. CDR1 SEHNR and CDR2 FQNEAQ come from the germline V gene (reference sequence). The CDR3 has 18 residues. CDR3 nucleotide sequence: TGTGCCAGCACAAAGGGAAGGACAGGGGGGTTCTCGAACACTGAAGCTTTCTTT. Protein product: CASTKGRTGGFSNTEAFF. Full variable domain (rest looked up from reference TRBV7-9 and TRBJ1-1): DTGVSQNPRHKITKRGQNVTFRCDPISEHNRLYWYRQTLGQGPEFLTYFQNEAQLEKSRLLSDRFSAERPKGSFSTLEIQRTEQGDSAMYLCASTKGRTGGFSNTEAFFGQGTRLTVV.

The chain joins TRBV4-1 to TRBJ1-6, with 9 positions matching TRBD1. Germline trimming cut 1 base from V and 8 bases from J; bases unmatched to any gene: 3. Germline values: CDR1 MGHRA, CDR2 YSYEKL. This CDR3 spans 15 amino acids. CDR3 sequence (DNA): TGCGCCAGCAGCCAAGGAGGGACAGGGTATTCACCCCTCCACTTT. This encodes CASSQGGTGYSPLHF.

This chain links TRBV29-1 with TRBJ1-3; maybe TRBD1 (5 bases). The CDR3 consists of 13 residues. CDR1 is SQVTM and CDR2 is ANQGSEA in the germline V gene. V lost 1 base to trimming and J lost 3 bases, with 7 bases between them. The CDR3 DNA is TGCAGCGTTGAAGGACAGTTTGGAAACACCATATATTTT. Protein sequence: CSVEGQFGNTIYF.

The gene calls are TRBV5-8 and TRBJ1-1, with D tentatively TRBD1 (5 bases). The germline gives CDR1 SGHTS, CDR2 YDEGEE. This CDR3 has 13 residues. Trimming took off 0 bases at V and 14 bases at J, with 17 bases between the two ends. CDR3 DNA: TGTGCCAGCAGCTTGGCCGAAGGAGACAGAGGCTTCTTT. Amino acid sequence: CASSLAEGDRGFF.

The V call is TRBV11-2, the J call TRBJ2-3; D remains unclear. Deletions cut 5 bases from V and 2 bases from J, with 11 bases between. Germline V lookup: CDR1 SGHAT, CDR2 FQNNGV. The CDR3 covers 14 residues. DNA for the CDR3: TGTGCCAGCAGCACCCGACTCAACACAGATACGCAGTATTTT. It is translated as CASSTRLNTDTQYF.